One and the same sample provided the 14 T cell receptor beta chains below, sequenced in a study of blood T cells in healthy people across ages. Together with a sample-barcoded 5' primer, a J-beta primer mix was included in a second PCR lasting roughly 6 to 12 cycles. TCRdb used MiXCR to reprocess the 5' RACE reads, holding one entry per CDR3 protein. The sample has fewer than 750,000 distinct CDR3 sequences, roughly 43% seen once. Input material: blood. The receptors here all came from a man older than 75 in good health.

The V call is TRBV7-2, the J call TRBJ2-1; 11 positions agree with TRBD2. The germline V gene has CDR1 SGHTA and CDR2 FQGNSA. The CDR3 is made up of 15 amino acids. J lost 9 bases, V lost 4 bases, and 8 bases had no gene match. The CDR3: CASSSGLAGGFEQFF. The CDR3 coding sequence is TGTGCCAGCAGCTCCGGACTAGCGGGCGGGTTTGAGCAGTTCTTC. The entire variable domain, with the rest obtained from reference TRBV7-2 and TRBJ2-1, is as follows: GAGVSQSPSNKVTEKGKDVELRCDPISGHTALYWYRQSLGQGLEFLIYFQGNSAPDKSGLPSDRFSAERTGGSVSTLTIQRTQQEDSAVYLCASSSGLAGGFEQFFGPGTRLTVL.

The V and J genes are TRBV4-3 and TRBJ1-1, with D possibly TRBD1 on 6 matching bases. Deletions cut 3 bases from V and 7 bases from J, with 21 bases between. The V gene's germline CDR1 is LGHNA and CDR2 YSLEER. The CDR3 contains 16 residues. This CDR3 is CASSQARDTRRGEAFF. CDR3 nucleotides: TGCGCCAGCAGCCAGGCCCGGGACACCCGAAGGGGTGAAGCTTTCTTT.

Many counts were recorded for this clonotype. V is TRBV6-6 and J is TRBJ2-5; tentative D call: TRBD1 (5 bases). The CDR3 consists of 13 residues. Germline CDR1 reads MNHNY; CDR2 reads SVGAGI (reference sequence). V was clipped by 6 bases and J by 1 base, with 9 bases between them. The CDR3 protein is CASRTTVQETQYF. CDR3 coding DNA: TGTGCCAGCAGGACGACAGTCCAAGAGACCCAGTACTTC.

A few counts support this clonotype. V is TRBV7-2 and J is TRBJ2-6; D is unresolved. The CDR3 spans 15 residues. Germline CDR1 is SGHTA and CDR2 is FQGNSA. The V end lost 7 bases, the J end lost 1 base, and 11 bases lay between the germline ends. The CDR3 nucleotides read TGTGCCAGCATTTTCTGGAGATCTGGGGCCAACGTCCTGACTTTC. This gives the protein CASIFWRSGANVLTF.

The CDR3 DNA follows: TGTGCCAGCAGTACCCTCGCTTTGGAGCAGTACTTC. Amino acid sequence: CASSTLALEQYF. The V gene is TRBV6-2 or TRBV6-3, the J gene TRBJ2-7, with D uncertain. Per the germline V gene, CDR1 is MNHEY and CDR2 is SVGEGT. The length of the CDR3 is 12 residues. Trimming left V 5 bases short and J 7 bases short, with 12 bases between.

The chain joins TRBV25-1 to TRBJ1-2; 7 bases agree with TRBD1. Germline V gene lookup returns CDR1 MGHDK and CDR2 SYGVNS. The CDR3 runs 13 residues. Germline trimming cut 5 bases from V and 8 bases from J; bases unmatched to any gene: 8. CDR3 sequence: CASSLSLGQGYTF. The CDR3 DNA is TGTGCCAGCAGTTTGTCGCTGGGACAGGGCTACACCTTC.

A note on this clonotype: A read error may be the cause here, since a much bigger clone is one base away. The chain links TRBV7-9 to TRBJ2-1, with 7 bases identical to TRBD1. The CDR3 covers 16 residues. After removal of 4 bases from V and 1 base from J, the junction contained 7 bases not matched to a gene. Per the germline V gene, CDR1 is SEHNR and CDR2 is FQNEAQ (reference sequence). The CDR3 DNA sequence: TGTGCCAGCAGCTCTAACACAGGGGTTTCCTACAATGAGCAGTTCTTC. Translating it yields CASSSNTGVSYNEQFF.

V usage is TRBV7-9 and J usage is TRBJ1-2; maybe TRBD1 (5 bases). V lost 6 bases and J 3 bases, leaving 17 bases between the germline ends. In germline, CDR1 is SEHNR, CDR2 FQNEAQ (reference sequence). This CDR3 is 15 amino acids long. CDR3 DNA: TGTGCCAGCAGTCCTAGGCCGGGGGTCGACTATGGCTACACCTTC. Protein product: CASSPRPGVDYGYTF. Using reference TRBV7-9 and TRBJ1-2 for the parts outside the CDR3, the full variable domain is DTGVSQNPRHKITKRGQNVTFRCDPISEHNRLYWYRQTLGQGPEFLTYFQNEAQLEKSRLLSDRFSAERPKGSFSTLEIQRTEQGDSAMYLCASSPRPGVDYGYTFGSGTRLTVV.

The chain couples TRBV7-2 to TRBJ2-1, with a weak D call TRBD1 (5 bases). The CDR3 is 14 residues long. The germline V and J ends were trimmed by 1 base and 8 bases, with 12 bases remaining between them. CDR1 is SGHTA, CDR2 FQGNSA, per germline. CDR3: CASSLVIGEDEQFF. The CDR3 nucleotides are TGTGCCAGCAGCTTAGTCATAGGGGAAGATGAGCAGTTCTTC.

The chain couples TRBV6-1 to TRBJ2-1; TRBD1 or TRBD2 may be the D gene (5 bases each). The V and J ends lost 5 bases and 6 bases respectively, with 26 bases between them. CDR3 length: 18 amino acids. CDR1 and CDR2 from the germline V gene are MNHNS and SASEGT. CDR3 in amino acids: CASSPTGSGVGAPNEQFF. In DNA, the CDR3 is TGTGCCAGCAGTCCAACAGGCAGTGGAGTGGGAGCCCCCAATGAGCAGTTCTTC.

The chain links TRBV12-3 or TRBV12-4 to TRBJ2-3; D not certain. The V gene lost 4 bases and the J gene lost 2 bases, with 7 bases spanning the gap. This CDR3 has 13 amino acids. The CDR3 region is CASSSSFTDTQYF. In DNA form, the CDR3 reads TGTGCCAGCAGTTCGAGCTTCACAGATACGCAGTATTTT.

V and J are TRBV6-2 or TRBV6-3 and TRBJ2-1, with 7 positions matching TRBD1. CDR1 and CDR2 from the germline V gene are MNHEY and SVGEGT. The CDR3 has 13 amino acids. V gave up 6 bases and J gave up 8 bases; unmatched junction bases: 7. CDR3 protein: CASRTGFADEQFF. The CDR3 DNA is TGTGCCAGCAGGACAGGGTTTGCGGATGAGCAGTTCTTC.

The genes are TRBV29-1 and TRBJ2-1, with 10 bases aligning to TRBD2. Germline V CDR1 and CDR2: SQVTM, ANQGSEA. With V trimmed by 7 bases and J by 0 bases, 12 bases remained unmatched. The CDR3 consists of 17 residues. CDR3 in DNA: TGCAGCGCTCGAACTAGCGGGAAGGGATTCTCCTACAATGAGCAGTTCTTC. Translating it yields CSARTSGKGFSYNEQFF.

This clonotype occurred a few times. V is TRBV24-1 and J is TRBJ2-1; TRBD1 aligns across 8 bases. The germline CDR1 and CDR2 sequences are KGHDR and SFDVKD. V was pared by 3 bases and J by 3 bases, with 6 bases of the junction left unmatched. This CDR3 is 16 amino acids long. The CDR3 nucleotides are TGTGCCACCAGTGATACCGGGACAGGAGACTACAATGAGCAGTTCTTC. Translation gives CATSDTGTGDYNEQFF.